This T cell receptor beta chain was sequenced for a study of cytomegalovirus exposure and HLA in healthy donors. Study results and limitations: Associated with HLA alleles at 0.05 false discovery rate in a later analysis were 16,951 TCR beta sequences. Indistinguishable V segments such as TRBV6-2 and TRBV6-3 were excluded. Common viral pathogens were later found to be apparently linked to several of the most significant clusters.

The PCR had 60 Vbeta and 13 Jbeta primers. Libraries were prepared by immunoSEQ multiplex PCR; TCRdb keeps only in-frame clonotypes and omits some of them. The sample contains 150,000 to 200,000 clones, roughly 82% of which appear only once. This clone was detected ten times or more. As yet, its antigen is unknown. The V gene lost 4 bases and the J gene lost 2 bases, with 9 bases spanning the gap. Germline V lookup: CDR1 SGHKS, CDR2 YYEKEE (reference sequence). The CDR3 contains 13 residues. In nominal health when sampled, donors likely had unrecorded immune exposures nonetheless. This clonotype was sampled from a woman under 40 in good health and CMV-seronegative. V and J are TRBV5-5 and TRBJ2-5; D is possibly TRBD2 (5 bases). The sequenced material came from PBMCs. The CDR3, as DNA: TGTGCCAGCAGCCCTCGGGGACAAGAGACCCAGTACTTC. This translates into CASSPRGQETQYF.